The sequence of this T cell receptor beta chain was determined in a study of regulatory T cells in long-lasting Graves disease. Through Arm-PCR of CDR3 regions and iRepertoire HTBI primers, TCR beta libraries were built. Authors' data handling: Identified across the samples were approximately 60 TRBV segments and approximately 14 TRBJ segments. MiXCR, run by TCRdb on the multiplex PCR reads, gives a single entry per CDR3 protein. The V and J calls and clone size are TCRdb's, not the authors'. The table lists about half a million distinct CDR3 sequences, 22% of them singletons. Study conclusions and caveats: New patients shared fewer public clonotypes (around 970) than persistent patients did (roughly 2,500). Persistent Graves' disease cases displayed lower TCR diversity than newly diagnosed ones.

Time point denoted: persistent/refractory GD, antithyroid drugs over 5 years with positive TRAb. From RNA extracted from PBMCs, the TCR library was made. In its sample, this clonotype was seen a few times. Its antigen remains unknown. The sequenced sample was peripheral blood mononuclear cells (PBMCs), obtained when the disease was refractory, from a patient treated with antithyroid drugs. This receptor was obtained from a female donor with Graves disease.

Here the CDR3 reads CASSYTVWNEQYF. The CDR3 DNA is TGTGCCAGCAGTTACACGGTTTGGAACGAGCAGTACTTC. V gene TRBV6-2 or TRBV6-3 combines with J gene TRBJ2-7, with D uncertain. The CDR3 contains 13 residues. Trimming cost V 2 bases and J 5 bases, with 10 bases left between them. Germline CDR1 and CDR2: MNHEY and SVGEGT.